The 20 T cell receptor beta chains presented below share a single source sample, sequenced in a study of blood T cell repertoires in COVID-19. Clones were read by immunoSEQ multiplex PCR, and TCRdb kept only the in-frame ones, dropping some. The sample holds 250,000 to 350,000 clones, approximately 83% seen once. Input material: peripheral blood. These receptors all stem from a person aged 65 to 85 with COVID-19, enrolled during active disease.

This sequence joins TRBV28 and TRBJ1-2; D is unresolved. The CDR3 length is 13 residues. The germline V gene has CDR1 MDHEN and CDR2 SYDVKM. Trimming took off 7 bases at V and 6 bases at J, with 15 bases between the two ends. In DNA, the CDR3 is TGTGCCAGCAACCCTCGTCGGGAAGATGGCTACACCTTC. Its protein is CASNPRREDGYTF.

The chain carries TRBV14 and TRBJ2-4, with no clear D. Germline V CDR1 and CDR2: SGHDN, FVKESK. The CDR3 sequence is 14 residues long. The germline V and J ends were trimmed by 0 bases and 6 bases, with 9 bases remaining between them. CDR3 coding DNA: TGTGCCAGCAGCCAAGATCTCTCAGTAAACATTCAGTACTTC. Its translation is CASSQDLSVNIQYF.

The chain joins TRBV7-9 to TRBJ1-1; 10 positions match TRBD1. This CDR3 has 15 amino acids. J was trimmed by 2 bases and V by 5 bases; bases with no gene match: 5. The germline V gene has CDR1 SEHNR and CDR2 FQNEAQ (reference sequence). CDR3 sequence reads: CASSPDRGHNTEAFF. The CDR3 DNA reads TGTGCCAGCAGCCCCGACAGGGGGCACAACACTGAAGCTTTCTTT.

In this sample, this clone turned up a few times. The rearrangement joins TRBV4-3 to TRBJ2-5; 10 bases line up with TRBD2. J gave up 7 bases and V 3 bases, and 14 bases lay outside the gene matches. The germline V gene encodes CDR1 LGHNA and CDR2 YSLEER. The CDR3 covers 17 residues. The CDR3 region has the DNA TGCGCCAGCAGCCAGGGAGCGGGGGGGCCTCGGTCTGGGACCCAGTACTTC. Translating it yields CASSQGAGGPRSGTQYF.

V usage is TRBV12-5 and J usage is TRBJ2-1; TRBD2 matches 10 bases. V was clipped by 3 bases and J by 7 bases; unmatched bases: 6. This CDR3 region has 15 residues. The V gene's germline CDR1 is LGHNT and CDR2 FRNRAP. The CDR3 loop is CASGFSGRFGNEQFF. The CDR3 DNA reads as TGTGCTAGTGGTTTTAGCGGGAGGTTTGGGAATGAGCAGTTCTTC.

V gene TRBV27 combines with J gene TRBJ1-2, with a weak D call TRBD1 (5 bases). The CDR3 is 13 residues long. V was pared by 3 bases and J by 8 bases, with 13 bases between. From germline, CDR1 is MNHEY and CDR2 SMNVEV (reference sequence). CDR3 protein: CASSLSRGVGYTF. CDR3 nucleotides: TGTGCCAGCAGTTTGAGTAGGGGCGTCGGCTACACCTTC.

The rearrangement uses TRBV7-2 and TRBJ2-5, with D maybe TRBD2 (6 bases). The CDR3 is made up of 14 amino acids. Trimming left V 1 base short and J 3 bases short, with 9 bases between. In germline, CDR1 is SGHTA, CDR2 FQGNSA. The CDR3 sequence is CASSLGGTEETQYF. CDR3 nucleotide sequence: TGTGCCAGCAGCTTAGGAGGGACTGAAGAGACCCAGTACTTC.

The V call is TRBV6-6, the J call TRBJ1-4; the D gene is possibly TRBD1 (5 bases). Germline CDR1 reads MNHNY; CDR2 reads SVGAGI (reference sequence). The CDR3 spans 16 residues. Trimming cost V 6 bases and J 3 bases, with 17 bases left between them. CDR3 sequence reads: CASSPRSGVSNEKLFF. The CDR3 DNA is TGTGCCAGCAGCCCTCGATCGGGGGTATCTAATGAAAAACTGTTTTTT.

The chain combines TRBV3-1 (or the pseudogene TRBV3-2) with TRBJ1-5; D gene ambiguous. This CDR3 is 16 amino acids long. The V gene lost 1 base and the J gene lost 0 bases, with 10 bases spanning the gap. CDR1 is LGHDT and CDR2 is YNNKEL in the germline V gene (reference sequence). CDR3 loop: CASSQVARYSNQPQHF. The CDR3 DNA sequence: TGTGCCAGCAGCCAAGTAGCTAGGTATAGCAATCAGCCCCAGCATTTT.

The V gene is TRBV5-6, the J gene TRBJ2-1; possibly TRBD1 for D (5 bases). This CDR3 is 14 amino acids long. Germline V gene sequence: CDR1 SGHDT, CDR2 YYEEEE. V lost 4 bases and J lost 5, with 13 bases in between. Here the CDR3 DNA reads TGTGCCAGCAGCGAAGGGGCTGGAGACAATGAGCAGTTCTTC. It is translated as CASSEGAGDNEQFF.

J is TRBJ1-3 and V is TRBV9; 8 nucleotides align to TRBD1. From germline, CDR1 is SGDLS and CDR2 YYNGEE. The ends lost 4 bases at V and 8 bases at J; junction bases unmatched: 11. This CDR3 has 15 amino acids. CDR3 sequence reads: CASSTGTGFYDTIYF. The CDR3 nucleotides read TGTGCCAGCAGCACCGGGACAGGCTTTTACGACACCATATATTTT.

The J gene is TRBJ2-7, the V gene TRBV5-4; 7 nucleotides match TRBD1. The CDR3 is made up of 16 amino acids. The V segment lost 4 bases and the J segment 5 bases; nucleotides outside the gene matches: 15. Germline CDR1 SGHNT, CDR2 YYREEE (reference sequence). The chain's CDR3 is CASSPNEGADSHEQYF. CDR3 DNA: TGTGCCAGCAGCCCTAACGAGGGGGCTGATAGTCACGAGCAGTACTTC.

The rearrangement joins TRBV29-1 to TRBJ2-5; no clear D gene. V lost 3 bases and J 1 base, leaving 6 bases between the germline ends. CDR3 length: 12 amino acids. CDR1 is SQVTM, CDR2 ANQGSEA, per germline. CDR3 in DNA: TGCAGCGTTGACACTGCCCAAGAGACCCAGTACTTC. Protein sequence: CSVDTAQETQYF.

This clone was recorded once. This chain uses TRBV7-2 with TRBJ2-3; tentative D call: TRBD1 (6 bases). Trimming left V 1 base short and J 3 bases short, with 17 bases between. CDR1 SGHTA and CDR2 FQGNSA come from the germline V gene. This CDR3 has 17 residues. The CDR3 here is CASSLVGTPQGTDTQYF. CDR3 coding DNA: TGTGCCAGCAGCTTAGTAGGGACACCTCAAGGTACAGATACGCAGTATTTT.

The chain recombines TRBV9 with TRBJ1-6, with D tentatively TRBD1 (5 bases). The CDR3 has 15 amino acids. In germline, CDR1 is SGDLS, CDR2 YYNGEE. The V end was cut by 4 bases, the J end by 4 bases, with 12 bases between. CDR3 sequence (DNA): TGTGCCAGCAGCCCCCTGACAGATTATAATTCACCCCTCCACTTT. Encoded protein: CASSPLTDYNSPLHF.

The table lists this clone with a few counts. This chain connects TRBV10-2 to TRBJ1-2; D call uncertain. Germline-derived CDR1 and CDR2 are WSHSY and SAAADI. The CDR3 has 13 residues. Between the trimmed V and J ends, which lost 2 bases and 9 bases, there was a span of 13 bases. CDR3 sequence (DNA): TGCGCCAGCAGTGAGAAGCGGATTTTGAGCTACACCTTC. Its translation: CASSEKRILSYTF.

The chain uses TRBV6-6 and TRBJ2-7; D is uncertain. The V end lost 0 bases, the J end lost 0 bases, and 12 bases lay between the germline ends. The CDR3 contains 16 residues. Germline assignment: CDR1 MNHNY and CDR2 SVGAGI (reference sequence). CDR3 region: CASSYSSSRSSYEQYF. Here the CDR3 DNA reads TGTGCCAGCAGTTACTCGTCCAGCCGGAGCTCCTACGAGCAGTACTTC.

A few counts support this clone. The rearrangement joins TRBV6-2 or TRBV6-3 to TRBJ2-3, with TRBD1 as a possible D gene (6 bases). The CDR3 totals 15 residues. Germline CDR1 and CDR2: MNHEY and SVGEGT. V was shortened by 3 bases and J by 1 base, with 11 bases between the two germline ends. The CDR3 region has the DNA TGTGCCAGCAGTTATAGGGGGACGGGCACAGATACGCAGTATTTT. It yields the protein CASSYRGTGTDTQYF.

The rearrangement uses TRBV30 and TRBJ2-3; no clear D. Trimming removed 0 bases from V and 1 base from J, with 5 bases in between. CDR3 length: 13 amino acids. The germline CDR1 and CDR2 sequences are GTSNPN and SVGIG (reference sequence). The CDR3 DNA reads as TGTGCCTGGAGTGTAACAGGCACAGATACGCAGTATTTT. It is translated as CAWSVTGTDTQYF.

The V and J genes are TRBV6-5 and TRBJ2-3; 10 bases match TRBD2. CDR3 size: 15 residues. V trimming: 4 bases; J trimming: 6 bases; junction bases outside the gene matches: 7. Germline V gene data show CDR1 as MNHEY and CDR2 as SVGAGI. CDR3 amino acids: CASSWTSGNRDTQYF. The CDR3 nucleotides read TGTGCCAGCAGTTGGACTAGCGGAAACAGGGATACGCAGTATTTT.